This T cell receptor (beta chain) was observed in a study of Ad26.COV2.S vaccination and SARS-CoV-2 variants. The wider study: Ad26.COV2.S shots went into the muscle once or twice, 56 days apart. Study-wide results and caveats: After vaccination, substantial breadth of spike-specific CD8+ and CD4+ responses was reported. Breadth and depth estimates from TCRs may understate total T cell responses.

Only in-frame clones appear in the TCRdb table, and some are missing; sequencing was by immunoSEQ multiplex PCR. The data show about 370,000 clones, around 85% seen once. The CDR3 spans 13 residues. Trimming cost V 3 bases and J 10 bases, with 15 bases left between them. Comment on this clone: Its antigen is not known.

This sample's treatment: some 19 received Ad26.COV2.S at low or high dose, single or two shots; five or six received placebo; per-sample allocation not given. Following the first vaccine or placebo injection, samples were taken on day 63. The chain is built from TRBV12-3 or TRBV12-4 and TRBJ1-1; the D is unclear. The sequenced sample was peripheral blood, obtained in a trial of Ad26.COV2.S vaccine versus placebo. The TCR originated in a person between 18 and 59 years old who received the Ad26.COV2.S COVID-19 vaccine or a placebo. The CDR3 protein is CASSFGTGGRAFF. CDR3 in DNA: TGTGCCAGCAGTTTTGGTACGGGCGGGAGAGCTTTCTTT.